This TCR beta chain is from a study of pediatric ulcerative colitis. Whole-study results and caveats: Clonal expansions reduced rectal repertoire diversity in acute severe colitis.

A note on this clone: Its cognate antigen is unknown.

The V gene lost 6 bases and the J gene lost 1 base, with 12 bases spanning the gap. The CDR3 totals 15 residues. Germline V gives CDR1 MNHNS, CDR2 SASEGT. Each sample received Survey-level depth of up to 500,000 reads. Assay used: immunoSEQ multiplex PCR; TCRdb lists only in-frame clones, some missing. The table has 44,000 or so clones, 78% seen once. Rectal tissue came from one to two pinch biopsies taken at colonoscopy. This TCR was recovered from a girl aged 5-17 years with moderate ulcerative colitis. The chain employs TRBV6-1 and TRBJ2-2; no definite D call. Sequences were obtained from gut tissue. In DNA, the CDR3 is TGTGCCAGCAGACTACGTGACGGGAACACCGGGGAGCTGTTTTTT. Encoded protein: CASRLRDGNTGELFF.